The source of this T cell receptor (beta chain) is a study of Ad26.COV2.S vaccination and SARS-CoV-2 variants. Germline trimming cut 5 bases from V and 4 bases from J; bases unmatched to any gene: 12. Germline CDR1 GTSNPN, CDR2 SVGIG (reference sequence). CDR3 length: 15 residues. The treatment: some 20 received Ad26.COV2.S at low or high dose, single or two shots; about 5 received placebo; per-sample allocation not given. Day 63 following the first vaccine or placebo injection was when the samples were taken. Whole-study findings and limits: An underestimation of total T cell responses may have resulted from the TCR breadth and depth analyses.

The protocol was immunoSEQ multiplex PCR, while the TCRdb copy is restricted to in-frame clones and leaves out a portion. The table shows some 240,000 clones, with 70% to 90% occurring only once. About this clone itself: Antigen specificity is unknown.

Sample: peripheral blood, taken in a trial of Ad26.COV2.S vaccine versus placebo. This clonotype was obtained from a person between 18 and 65 years old who received the Ad26.COV2.S COVID-19 vaccine or a placebo. The chain joins TRBV30 to TRBJ1-2; the match to TRBD1 covers 8 bases. CDR3: CAWGRGRRFAYGYTF. For the CDR3, the DNA is TGTGCCTGGGGCAGGGGGCGCAGGTTCGCCTATGGCTACACCTTC.